This TCR beta chain was obtained from a study of blood T cell repertoires in COVID-19. About the study: Both acute and convalescent COVID-19 samples were obtained from the United States, Italy and Spain. T cells, B-cell-depleted T cells, or PBMCs provided the cDNA or gDNA that served as material.

In the study's own analysis: Counts of nucleated cells, estimated from reference gene primer amplification, were obtained. The method was immunoSEQ multiplex PCR; TCRdb's version includes in-frame clones alone and lacks a portion of them. Clone size and V and J calls were adopted from that table, with D and trimming inferred from the DNA. There are 250,000 to 300,000 clones in the sample; approximately 90% occur only once, and roughly an eighth lies in the top ten. The CDR3 covers 13 residues. Trimming pared 4 bases from V and 10 bases from J, leaving 17 bases between. Looked up from germline, CDR1 is SGHNT and CDR2 is YYREEE (reference sequence).

The TCR was taken from a woman aged 55-70 years with acute or convalescent COVID-19. Material for sequencing was peripheral blood. The chain has TRBV5-4 and TRBJ2-5, with TRBD2 as a possible D gene (5 bases). Written as DNA, the CDR3 is TGTGCCAGCAGCGCCTGGACTGGACGGGACCAGTACTTC. This encodes CASSAWTGRDQYF.